The T cell receptor (beta chain) described here comes from a study of T cells in Graves' hyperthyroidism and ophthalmopathy. Regions amplified from RNA transcripts were the TCR beta CDR3 regions. TCR CDR3 underwent first-round RT-PCR with the HTBI primer set. A single record per CDR3 protein comes from TCRdb applying MiXCR to the multiplex PCR reads. The sample yields about 380,000 distinct CDR3 sequences, less than 20% seen once. Trimming cost V 11 bases and J 4 bases; bases outside gene matches: 6. This CDR3 spans 12 amino acids. Germline V lookup: CDR1 LNHDA, CDR2 SQIVND (reference sequence). This clonotype was recorded a few times.

The sample comprised blood. The rearrangement links TRBV19 to TRBJ1-2; 8 positions agree with TRBD1. This clonotype was sampled from a young man with Graves' ophthalmopathy. The CDR3 spells CAGSGGVYGYTF. The CDR3 DNA reads TGTGCCGGATCAGGGGGCGTCTATGGCTACACCTTC.